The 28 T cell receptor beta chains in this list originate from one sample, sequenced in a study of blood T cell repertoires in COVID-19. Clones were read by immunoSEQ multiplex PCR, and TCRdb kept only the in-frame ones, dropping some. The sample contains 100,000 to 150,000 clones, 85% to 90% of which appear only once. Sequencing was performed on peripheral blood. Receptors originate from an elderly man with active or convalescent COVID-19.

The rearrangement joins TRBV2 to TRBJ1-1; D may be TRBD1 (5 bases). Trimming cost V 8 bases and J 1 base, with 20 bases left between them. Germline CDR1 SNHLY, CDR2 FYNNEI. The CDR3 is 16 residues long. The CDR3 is CASQRRVGTPNTEAFF. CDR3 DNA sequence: TGTGCCAGCCAGCGGAGGGTTGGGACCCCGAACACTGAAGCTTTCTTT.

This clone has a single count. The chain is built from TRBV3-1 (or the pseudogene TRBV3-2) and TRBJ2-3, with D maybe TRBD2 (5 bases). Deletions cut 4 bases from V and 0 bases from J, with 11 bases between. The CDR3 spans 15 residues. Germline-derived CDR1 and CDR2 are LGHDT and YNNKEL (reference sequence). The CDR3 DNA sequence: TGTGCCAGCAGCCGAAGGAGCGGAAGCACAGATACGCAGTATTTT. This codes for CASSRRSGSTDTQYF.

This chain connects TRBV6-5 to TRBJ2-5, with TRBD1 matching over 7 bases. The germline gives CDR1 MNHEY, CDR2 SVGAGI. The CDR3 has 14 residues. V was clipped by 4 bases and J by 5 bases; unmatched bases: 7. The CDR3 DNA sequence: TGTGCCAGCAGTTTCCCGGCAGGGGGTGAGACCCAGTACTTC. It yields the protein CASSFPAGGETQYF.

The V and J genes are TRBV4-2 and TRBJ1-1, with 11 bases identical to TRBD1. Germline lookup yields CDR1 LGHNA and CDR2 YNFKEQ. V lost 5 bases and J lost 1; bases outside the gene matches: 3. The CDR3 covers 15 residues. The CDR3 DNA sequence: TGTGCCAGCAGCTCCGGGACAGGGGGGAACACTGAAGCTTTCTTT. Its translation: CASSSGTGGNTEAFF.

The CDR3 loop is CSASTGQGFDEQYF. The CDR3 bases are TGCAGTGCTAGTACGGGACAGGGTTTCGACGAGCAGTACTTC. The chain joins TRBV20-1 to TRBJ2-7; 9 positions match TRBD1. The V and J ends lost 3 bases and 5 bases, in that order; junction bases with no gene match: 8. Germline assignment: CDR1 DFQATT and CDR2 SNEGSKA (reference sequence). The CDR3 is 14 residues long.

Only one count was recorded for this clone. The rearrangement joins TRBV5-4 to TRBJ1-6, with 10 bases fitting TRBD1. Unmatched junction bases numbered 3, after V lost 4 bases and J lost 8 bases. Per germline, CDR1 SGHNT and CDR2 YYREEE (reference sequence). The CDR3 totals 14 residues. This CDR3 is CASSPGTGDSPLHF. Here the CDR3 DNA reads TGTGCCAGCAGCCCCGGGACAGGGGATTCACCCCTCCACTTT.

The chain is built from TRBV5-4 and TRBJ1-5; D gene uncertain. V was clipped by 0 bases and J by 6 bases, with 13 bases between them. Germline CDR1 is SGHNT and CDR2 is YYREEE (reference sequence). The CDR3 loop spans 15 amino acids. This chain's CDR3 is CASSLDVGSGQPQHF. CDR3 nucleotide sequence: TGTGCCAGCAGCTTGGATGTGGGTAGCGGTCAGCCCCAGCATTTT.

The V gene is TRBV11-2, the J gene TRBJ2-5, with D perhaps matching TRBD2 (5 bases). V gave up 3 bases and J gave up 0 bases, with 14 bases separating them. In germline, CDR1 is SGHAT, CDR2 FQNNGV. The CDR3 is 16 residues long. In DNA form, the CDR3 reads TGTGCCAGCAGCTTCAGCGGTTCGAAGTACCAAGAGACCCAGTACTTC. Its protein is CASSFSGSKYQETQYF.

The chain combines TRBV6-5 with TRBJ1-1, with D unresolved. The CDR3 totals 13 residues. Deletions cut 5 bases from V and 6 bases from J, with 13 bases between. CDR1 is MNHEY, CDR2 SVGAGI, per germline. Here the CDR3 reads CASSKTVTSEAFF. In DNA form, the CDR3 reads TGTGCCAGCAGTAAAACAGTAACGTCTGAAGCTTTCTTT.

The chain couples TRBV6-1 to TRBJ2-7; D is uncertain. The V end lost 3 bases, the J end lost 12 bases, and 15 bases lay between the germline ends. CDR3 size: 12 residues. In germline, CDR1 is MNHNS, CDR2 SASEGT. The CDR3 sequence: CASSEGRVQLYF. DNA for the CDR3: TGTGCCAGCAGTGAGGGTCGGGTGCAGCTGTACTTC.

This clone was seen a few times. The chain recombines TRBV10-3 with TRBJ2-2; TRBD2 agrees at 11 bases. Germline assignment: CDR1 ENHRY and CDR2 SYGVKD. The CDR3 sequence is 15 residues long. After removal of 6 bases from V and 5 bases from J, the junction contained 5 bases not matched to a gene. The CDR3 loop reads CAIRGTSGETGELFF. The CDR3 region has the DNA TGTGCCATCAGGGGGACTAGCGGAGAGACCGGGGAGCTGTTTTTT.

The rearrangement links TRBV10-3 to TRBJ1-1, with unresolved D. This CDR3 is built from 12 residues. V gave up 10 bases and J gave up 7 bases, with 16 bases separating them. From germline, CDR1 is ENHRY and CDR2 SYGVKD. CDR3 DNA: TGTGCCACCGGGGTACAAGGACTTGAAGCTTTCTTT. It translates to CATGVQGLEAFF.

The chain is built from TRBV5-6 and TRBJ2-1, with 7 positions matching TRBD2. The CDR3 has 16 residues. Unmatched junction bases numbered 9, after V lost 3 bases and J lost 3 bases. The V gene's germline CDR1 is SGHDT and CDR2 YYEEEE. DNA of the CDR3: TGTGCCAGCAGCTCTCTCCCGGGGGGAGGCTACAATGAGCAGTTCTTC. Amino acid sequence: CASSSLPGGGYNEQFF.

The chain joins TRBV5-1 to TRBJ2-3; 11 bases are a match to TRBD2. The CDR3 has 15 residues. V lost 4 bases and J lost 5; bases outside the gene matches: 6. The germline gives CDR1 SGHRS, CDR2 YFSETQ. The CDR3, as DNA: TGCGCCAGCAGCACTAGCGGGAGTTTTGGAGATACGCAGTATTTT. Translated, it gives CASSTSGSFGDTQYF.

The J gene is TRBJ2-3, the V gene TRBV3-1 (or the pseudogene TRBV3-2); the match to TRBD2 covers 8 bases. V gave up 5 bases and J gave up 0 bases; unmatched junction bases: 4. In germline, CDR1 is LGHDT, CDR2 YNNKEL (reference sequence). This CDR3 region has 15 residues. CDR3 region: CASSSSGGSTDTQYF. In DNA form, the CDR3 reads TGTGCCAGCAGCTCGAGCGGGGGTAGCACAGATACGCAGTATTTT.

CDR3 region: CASSGDRGAYGYTF. CDR3 DNA: TGTGCCAGCAGCGGGGACAGGGGCGCCTATGGCTACACCTTC. V is TRBV2 and J is TRBJ1-2, with 10 positions matching TRBD1. In germline, CDR1 is SNHLY, CDR2 FYNNEI. The CDR3 is made up of 14 amino acids. J was trimmed by 4 bases and V by 6 bases; bases with no gene match: 5.

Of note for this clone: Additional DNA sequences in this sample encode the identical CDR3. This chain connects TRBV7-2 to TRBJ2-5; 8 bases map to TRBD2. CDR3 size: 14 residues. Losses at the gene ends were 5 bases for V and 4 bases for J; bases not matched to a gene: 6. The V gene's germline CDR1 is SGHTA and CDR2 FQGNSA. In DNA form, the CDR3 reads TGTGCCAGCAGCCTCCGCCGGGGGGGAGAGACCCAGTACTTC. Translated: CASSLRRGGETQYF.

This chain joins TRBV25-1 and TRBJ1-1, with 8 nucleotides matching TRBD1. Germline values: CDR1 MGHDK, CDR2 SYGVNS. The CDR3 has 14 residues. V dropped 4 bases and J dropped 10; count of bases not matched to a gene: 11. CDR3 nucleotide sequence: TGTGCCAGCAGTGGAGAGGGCCGGCAGGGGGCAGCTTTCTTT. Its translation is CASSGEGRQGAAFF.

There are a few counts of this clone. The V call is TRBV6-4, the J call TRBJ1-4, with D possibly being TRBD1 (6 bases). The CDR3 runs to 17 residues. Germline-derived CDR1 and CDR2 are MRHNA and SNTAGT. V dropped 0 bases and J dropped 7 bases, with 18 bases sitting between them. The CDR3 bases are TGTGCCAGCAGTGACTCAAAATTAGGACAGATGATTGAAAAACTGTTTTTT. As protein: CASSDSKLGQMIEKLFF.

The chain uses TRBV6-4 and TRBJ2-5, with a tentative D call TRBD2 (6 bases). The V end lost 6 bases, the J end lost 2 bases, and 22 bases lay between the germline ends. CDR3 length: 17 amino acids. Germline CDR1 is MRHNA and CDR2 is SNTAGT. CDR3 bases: TGTGCCAGCAGCCCCCAAGTAGCGGCGGTAGGTCAAGAGACCCAGTACTTC. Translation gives CASSPQVAAVGQETQYF.

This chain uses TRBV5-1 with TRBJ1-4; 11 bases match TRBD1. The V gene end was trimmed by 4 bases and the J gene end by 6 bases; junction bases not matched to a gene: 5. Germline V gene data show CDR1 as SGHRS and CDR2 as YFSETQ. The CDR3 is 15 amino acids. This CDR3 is CASSPDRGRHEKLFF. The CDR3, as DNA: TGCGCCAGCAGCCCGGACAGGGGGCGGCATGAAAAACTGTTTTTT.

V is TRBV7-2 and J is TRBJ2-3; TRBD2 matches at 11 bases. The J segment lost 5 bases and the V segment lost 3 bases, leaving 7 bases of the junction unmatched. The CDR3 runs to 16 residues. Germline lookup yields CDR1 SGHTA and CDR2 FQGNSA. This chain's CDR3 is CASSFRGSGRVDTQYF. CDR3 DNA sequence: TGTGCCAGCAGCTTTAGGGGTAGCGGGAGGGTAGATACGCAGTATTTT.

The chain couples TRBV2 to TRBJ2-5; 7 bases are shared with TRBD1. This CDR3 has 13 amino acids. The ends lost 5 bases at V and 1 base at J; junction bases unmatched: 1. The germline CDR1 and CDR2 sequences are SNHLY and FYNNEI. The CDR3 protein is CASSRDSQETQYF. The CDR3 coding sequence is TGTGCCAGCAGTAGGGACAGCCAAGAGACCCAGTACTTC.

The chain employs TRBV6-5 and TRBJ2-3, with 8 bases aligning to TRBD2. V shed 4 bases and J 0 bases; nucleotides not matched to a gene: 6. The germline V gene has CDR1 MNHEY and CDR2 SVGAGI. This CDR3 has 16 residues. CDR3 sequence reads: CASSSSSGPSTDTQYF. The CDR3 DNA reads TGTGCCAGCAGTTCCTCTAGCGGGCCTAGCACAGATACGCAGTATTTT.

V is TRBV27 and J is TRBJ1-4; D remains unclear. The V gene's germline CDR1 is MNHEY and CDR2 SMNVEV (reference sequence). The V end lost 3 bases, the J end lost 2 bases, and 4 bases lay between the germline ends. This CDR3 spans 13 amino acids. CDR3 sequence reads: CASSFHTNEKLFF. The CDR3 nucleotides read TGTGCCAGCAGTTTCCATACTAATGAAAAACTGTTTTTT.

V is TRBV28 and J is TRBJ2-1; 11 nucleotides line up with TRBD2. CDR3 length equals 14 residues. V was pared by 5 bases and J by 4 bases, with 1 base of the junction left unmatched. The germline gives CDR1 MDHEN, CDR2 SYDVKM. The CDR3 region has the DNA TGTGCCAGCAGTCTAGCGGGGGGTTACAATGAGCAGTTCTTC. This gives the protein CASSLAGGYNEQFF.

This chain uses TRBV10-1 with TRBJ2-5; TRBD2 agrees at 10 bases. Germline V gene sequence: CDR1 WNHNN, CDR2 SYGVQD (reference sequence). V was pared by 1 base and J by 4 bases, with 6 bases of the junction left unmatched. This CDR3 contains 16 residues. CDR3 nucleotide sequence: TGCGCCAGCAGTGAGTGGAAGCGGGAGGGCCGAGAGACCCAGTACTTC. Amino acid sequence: CASSEWKREGRETQYF.

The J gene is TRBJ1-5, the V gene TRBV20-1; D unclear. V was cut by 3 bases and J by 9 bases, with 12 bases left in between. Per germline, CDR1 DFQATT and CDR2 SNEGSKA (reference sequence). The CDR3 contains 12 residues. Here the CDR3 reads CSASSSTGPQHF. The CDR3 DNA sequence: TGCAGTGCTAGTTCCTCGACGGGGCCCCAGCATTTT.